A single sample gave rise to the 4 T cell receptor beta chains below, sequenced in a study of blood T cell repertoires in COVID-19 (dated by TCRdb to the early 2020s). The library came from the immunoSEQ multiplex PCR assay. TCRdb stores this immuneACCESS table with in-frame sequences only. Part of the clones is absent; in the studies checked, under half of the shortfall reflects unresolved V genes, and no reason is known for the rest. This sample gives around 310,000 clones in total; nearly 90% of them show up just once. The ten top clones hold about 1% of the sample. Sequenced: peripheral blood. The receptors were gathered from a woman between 35 and 50 years old with COVID-19, enrolled during active disease.

The rearrangement uses TRBV9 and TRBJ1-2, with D perhaps matching TRBD1 (5 bases). V lost 0 bases and J lost 8, with 14 bases in between. From germline, CDR1 is SGDLS and CDR2 YYNGEE. The CDR3 is made up of 14 amino acids. The CDR3 bases are TGTGCCAGCAGCGTAGATAAAGGGGCAAGGGGCTACACCTTC. It codes for CASSVDKGARGYTF.

J is TRBJ1-5 and V is TRBV27; D is possibly TRBD1 (5 bases). The CDR3 has 14 amino acids. Trimming took 6 bases from V and 3 from J, leaving 12 bases between them. CDR1 and CDR2 from the germline V gene are MNHEY and SMNVEV (reference sequence). The CDR3 is CASSREGYNQPQHF. For the CDR3, the DNA is TGTGCCAGCAGCCGGGAGGGGTACAATCAGCCCCAGCATTTT.

The V gene is TRBV5-1, the J gene TRBJ2-2; possibly TRBD1 for D (5 bases). Trimming took off 4 bases at V and 7 bases at J, with 8 bases between the two ends. Germline loops: CDR1 SGHRS, CDR2 YFSETQ. This CDR3 is 12 amino acids long. As DNA, the CDR3 is TGCGCCAGCAGCAAGGACATCGGGGAGCTGTTTTTT. Its protein product is CASSKDIGELFF.

Written as DNA, the CDR3 is TGTGCCAGCAGCTTAGCGCCGAGGGGCTACACCTTC. Its protein product is CASSLAPRGYTF. The chain is built from TRBV7-9 and TRBJ1-2, with no clear D. Germline-derived CDR1 and CDR2 are SEHNR and FQNEAQ (reference sequence). This CDR3 is built from 12 residues. Trimming stripped 0 bases from V and 8 bases from J, with 7 bases between.